A single sample gave rise to the 8 T cell receptor beta chains below, sequenced in a study of response to subunit inactivated influenza vaccine. TCRdb itself ran the RT-PCR reads through MiXCR, one entry per CDR3 protein. The table has hundreds of thousands of distinct CDR3 sequences, around 13% seen once. The sequencing used PBMCs from blood, collected roughly 47 days after vaccination. The receptors were gathered from a man in his fifties or sixties who received an inactivated influenza vaccine.

V gene TRBV7-2 combines with J gene TRBJ1-4, with D tentatively TRBD1 (5 bases). The CDR3 extends over 15 amino acids. V lost 5 bases and J 8 bases, leaving 18 bases between the germline ends. CDR1 and CDR2 (germline): SGHTA, FQGNSA. This chain's CDR3 is CASSPGSSGSEKLFF. The CDR3 coding sequence is TGTGCCAGCAGCCCTGGGAGCTCAGGGTCGGAAAAACTGTTTTTT.

The rearrangement links TRBV4-2 to TRBJ1-6; maybe TRBD1 (5 bases). V gave up 1 base and J gave up 7 bases, with 14 bases separating them. In germline, CDR1 is LGHNA, CDR2 YNFKEQ. This CDR3 spans 16 amino acids. CDR3 region: CASSQGGSGLNSPLHF. The CDR3 nucleotides read TGTGCCAGCAGCCAAGGGGGCTCAGGGTTAAATTCACCCCTCCACTTT.

The table lists this clonotype with a few counts. The rearrangement uses TRBV11-1 and TRBJ2-7; D tentatively reads TRBD1 or TRBD2 (7 bases each). The CDR3 sequence is 19 residues long. With 4 bases removed from V and 2 bases from J, the gap between germline ends came to 27 bases. Looked up from germline, CDR1 is SGHAT and CDR2 is FQDESV (reference sequence). Here the CDR3 DNA reads TGTGCCAGCAGCTCGTTAGGACAGGCCAGACTAGCCGTTGCCTACGAGCAGTACTTC. Its protein is CASSSLGQARLAVAYEQYF. The variable domain in full, completed from reference TRBV11-1 and TRBJ2-7, reads EAEVAQSPRYKITEKSQAVAFWCDPISGHATLYWYRQILGQGPELLVQFQDESVVDDSQLPKDRFSAERLKGVDSTLKIQPAELGDSAMYLCASSSLGQARLAVAYEQYFGPGTRLTVT.

This clonotype occurred many times. The chain couples TRBV7-9 to TRBJ1-2; possible D gene TRBD1, 5 bases. This CDR3 contains 13 residues. CDR1 and CDR2 (germline): SEHNR, FQNEAQ (reference sequence). Trimming took 5 bases from V and 12 from J, leaving 19 bases between them. DNA for the CDR3: TGTGCCAGCAGCCCCTTGGCGACAGCTAGTCACACCTTC. It specifies CASSPLATASHTF.

This clonotype has a handful of counts. The chain is built from TRBV11-3 and TRBJ2-2, with a tentative D call TRBD2 (6 bases). The CDR3 loop spans 13 amino acids. Trimming pared 3 bases from V and 6 bases from J, leaving 8 bases between. Germline V gene sequence: CDR1 SGHNT, CDR2 YENEEA. CDR3 sequence reads: CASSFAGPGELFF. Here the CDR3 DNA reads TGTGCCAGCAGCTTTGCGGGGCCCGGGGAGCTGTTTTTT.

This clonotype was detected ten times or more. The V gene is TRBV12-3 or TRBV12-4, the J gene TRBJ1-5, with TRBD1 identical over 9 bases. The CDR3 is 14 residues long. V trimming: 7 bases; J trimming: 6 bases; junction bases outside the gene matches: 7. The CDR3 DNA reads as TGTGCCAGCATGATACAGGGGGCCGGTCAGCCCCAGCATTTT. As protein: CASMIQGAGQPQHF.

The V and J genes are TRBV4-2 and TRBJ2-1; 13 bases line up with TRBD2. The CDR3 has 15 amino acids. V lost 4 bases and J lost 5; bases outside the gene matches: 2. Germline lookup yields CDR1 LGHNA and CDR2 YNFKEQ. In DNA form, the CDR3 reads TGTGCCAGCAGCCCGGGACTAGCGGGACACAATGAGCAGTTCTTC. Its translation: CASSPGLAGHNEQFF.

This clonotype was counted only a few times. V is TRBV9 and J is TRBJ1-1, with unresolved D. The CDR3 extends over 13 amino acids. V was pared by 1 base and J by 0 bases, with 4 bases between. Germline V lookup: CDR1 SGDLS, CDR2 YYNGEE. The CDR3 spells CASSVWVNTEAFF. CDR3 sequence (DNA): TGTGCCAGCAGCGTATGGGTGAACACTGAAGCTTTCTTT.